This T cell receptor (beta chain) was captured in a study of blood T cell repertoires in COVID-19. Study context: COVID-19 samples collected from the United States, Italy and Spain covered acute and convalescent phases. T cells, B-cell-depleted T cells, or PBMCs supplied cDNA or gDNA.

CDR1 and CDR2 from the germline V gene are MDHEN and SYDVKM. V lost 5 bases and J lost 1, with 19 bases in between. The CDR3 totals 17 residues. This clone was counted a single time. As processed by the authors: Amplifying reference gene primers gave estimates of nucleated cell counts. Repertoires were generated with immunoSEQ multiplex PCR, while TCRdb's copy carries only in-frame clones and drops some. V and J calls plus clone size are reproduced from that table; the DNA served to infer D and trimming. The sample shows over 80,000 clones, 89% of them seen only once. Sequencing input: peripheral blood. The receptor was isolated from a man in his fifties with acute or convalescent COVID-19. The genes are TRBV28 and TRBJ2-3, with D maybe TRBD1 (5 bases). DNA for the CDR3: TGTGCCAGCAGTGAAACCCAGGGCCCCCTGGGCACAGATACGCAGTATTTT. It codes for CASSETQGPLGTDTQYF.